This T cell receptor beta chain was observed in a study of sequential checkpoint blockade in melanoma. Study context: Arm A got nivolumab then ipilimumab; arm B the reverse, 1:1. Maintenance nivolumab came after either treatment sequence.

Treatment specified: randomized to nivolumab then ipilimumab (arm A) or the reverse (arm B). Patients had received no earlier DNA-damaging chemotherapy. From thawed PBMCs, live CD3+CD8+ cells negative for CD19 and CD56 were sorted. This table comes from immunoSEQ multiplex PCR, and its TCRdb copy is limited to in-frame clones, with some not included. Of 20,000 or so clones listed, around two thirds are singletons. With V trimmed by 5 bases and J by 8 bases, 9 bases remained unmatched. The CDR3 covers 14 residues. Germline CDR1 is SGHTA and CDR2 is FQGNSA. The rearrangement links TRBV7-2 to TRBJ1-2; 9 nucleotides agree with TRBD1. The clonotype comes from a human donor with melanoma. This sample comprised CD8+ T cells sorted from blood (inferred from file names), obtained from a patient given nivolumab and ipilimumab in sequence. The CDR3 protein is CASSPDRGALGYTF. The CDR3 DNA is TGTGCCAGCAGCCCGGACAGGGGAGCTTTGGGCTACACCTTC.